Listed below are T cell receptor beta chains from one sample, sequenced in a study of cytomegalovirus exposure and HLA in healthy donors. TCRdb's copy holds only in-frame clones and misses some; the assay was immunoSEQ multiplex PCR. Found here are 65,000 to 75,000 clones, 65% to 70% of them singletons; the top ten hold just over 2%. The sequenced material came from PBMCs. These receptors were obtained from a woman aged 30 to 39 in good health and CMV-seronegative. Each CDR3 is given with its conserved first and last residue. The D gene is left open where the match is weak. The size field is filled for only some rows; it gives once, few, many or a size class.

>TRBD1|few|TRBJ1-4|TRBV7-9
TGTGCCAGCGGCAGGACAGGGCCCAATGAAAAACTGTTTTTT
CASGRTGPNEKLFF
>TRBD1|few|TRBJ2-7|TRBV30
TGTGCCTGGAACAGGGGGGTCGAGCAGTACTTC
CAWNRGVEQYF
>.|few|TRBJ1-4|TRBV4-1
TGCGCCAGCAGCCAAGATGTACTGTTTAATGAAAAACTGTTTTTT
CASSQDVLFNEKLFF
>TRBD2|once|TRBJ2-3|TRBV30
TGTGCCTGGACCAAAGGGACTAGCGGGGGGGATACGCAGTATTTT
CAWTKGTSGGDTQYF
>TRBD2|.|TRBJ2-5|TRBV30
TGTGCCTGGACTAGGGGAGGGCCGGAGACCCAGTACTTC
CAWTRGGPETQYF
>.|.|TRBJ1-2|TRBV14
TGTGCCAGCAGCCGAAGAGGGACTTGGGCCCTTTGGGATGGCTACACCTTC
CASSRRGTWALWDGYTF
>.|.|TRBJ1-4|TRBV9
TGTGCCAGCAGCGTGGGAAGGGCCCCCGGGGGTAATGAAAAACTGTTTTTT
CASSVGRAPGGNEKLFF
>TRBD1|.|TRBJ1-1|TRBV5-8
TGTGCCAGCAGCTTGGCAGACAGGGTTGAAGCTTTCTTT
CASSLADRVEAFF
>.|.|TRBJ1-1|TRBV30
TGTGCCTGGAATAGAGCTTTGAACACTGAAGCTTTCTTT
CAWNRALNTEAFF
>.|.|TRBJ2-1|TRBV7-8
TGTGCCAGCAGTCCAGGGTACGAGCAGTTCTTC
CASSPGYEQFF
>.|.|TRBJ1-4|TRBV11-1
TGTGCCAGCAGCCCAAACAGTGCAACTAATGAAAAACTGTTTTTT
CASSPNSATNEKLFF
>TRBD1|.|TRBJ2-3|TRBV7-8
TGTGCCAGCAGCGCTGGGGACAGTACAGATACGCAGTATTTT
CASSAGDSTDTQYF
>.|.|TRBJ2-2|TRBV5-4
TGCGCCAGCAGCCAAGATCGTTGGGGGCCGAACACCGGGGAGCTGTTTTTT
CASSQDRWGPNTGELFF
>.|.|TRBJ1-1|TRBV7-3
TGTGCCAGCAGCTTAATGCGGGACACTGAAGCTTTCTTT
CASSLMRDTEAFF
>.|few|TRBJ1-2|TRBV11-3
TGTGCCAGCAGCAACGACAGCCTCTATGGCTACACCTTC
CASSNDSLYGYTF
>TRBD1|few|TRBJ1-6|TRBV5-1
TGCGCCAGCAGCTCAGATGCAGGGGGAAGGAATTCACCCCTCCACTTT
CASSSDAGGRNSPLHF
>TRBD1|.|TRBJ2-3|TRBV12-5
TGTGCTAGTGGTTCGGGACAGGTCACAGATACGCAGTATTTT
CASGSGQVTDTQYF
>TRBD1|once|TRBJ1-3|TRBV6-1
TGTGCCAGCAGTGAGTGGACAGGGACTGGAAACACCATATATTTT
CASSEWTGTGNTIYF
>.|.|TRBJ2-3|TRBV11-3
TGTGCCAGCAGCTTAGTCGTCCGCACAGATACGCAGTATTTT
CASSLVVRTDTQYF
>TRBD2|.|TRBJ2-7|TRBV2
TGTGCCAGCAGTGAAGGGGCGGGGGGCTCCTACGAGCAGTACTTC
CASSEGAGGSYEQYF
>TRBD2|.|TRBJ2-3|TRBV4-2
TGTGCCAGCAGCCAAGTATGGGCGGGGGGCACAGATACGCAGTATTTT
CASSQVWAGGTDTQYF
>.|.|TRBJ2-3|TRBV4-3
TGCGCCAGCAGCCAAGAGGGCCAGTACACAGATACGCAGTATTTT
CASSQEGQYTDTQYF
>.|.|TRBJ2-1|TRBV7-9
TGTGCCTTGTCTCCCGTTACAGGATACAATGAGCAGTTCTTC
CALSPVTGYNEQFF
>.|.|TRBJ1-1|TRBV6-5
TGTGCCAGCAGTAAGATAACAGAAAACACTGAAGCTTTCTTT
CASSKITENTEAFF
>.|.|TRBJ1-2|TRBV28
TGTGCCAGCAGTTTCGCATCAGGGGAAGGCTACACCTTC
CASSFASGEGYTF
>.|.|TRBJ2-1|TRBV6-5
TGTGCCAGCAGTTCCCCTGGCGGGGCGGGATACAATGAGCAGTTCTTC
CASSSPGGAGYNEQFF
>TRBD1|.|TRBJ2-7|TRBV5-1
TGTGCCAGCAGCTTACAGGGGCAGGGGGACTACGAGCAGTACTTC
CASSLQGQGDYEQYF
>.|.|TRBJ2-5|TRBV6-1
TGTGCCAGCAGGCAAGGGGCCGCAGAGACCCAGTACTTC
CASRQGAAETQYF
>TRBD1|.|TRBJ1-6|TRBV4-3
TGCGCCAGCAGCTCACAGACAGGGGCGGAATCACCCCTCCACTTT
CASSSQTGAESPLHF
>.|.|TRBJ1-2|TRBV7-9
TGTGCCAGCAGCTTAGAATCAGGGATATATGGCTACACCTTC
CASSLESGIYGYTF
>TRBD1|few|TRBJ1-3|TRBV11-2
TGTGCCAGCAGCCCCTGGACAGGGGGCGTTGGAAACACCATATATTTT
CASSPWTGGVGNTIYF
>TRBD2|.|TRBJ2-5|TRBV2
TGTGCCTCGGCGAGGACTAGCGGGAGAGAGACCCAGTACTTC
CASARTSGRETQYF